This T cell receptor (beta chain) emerged from a study of CD8+ T cells in alopecia areata. Investigators isolated RNA and reverse transcribed it into cDNA to act as the sequencing template. Data came from immunoSEQ multiplex PCR; TCRdb stores just in-frame clones and leaves some out. This sample has fewer than 70,000 clones, with 44% found just once. Trimming cost V 5 bases and J 5 bases, with 13 bases left between them. This CDR3 region has 13 residues. Germline CDR1 reads MNHEY; CDR2 reads SVGAGI. This TCR derives from a human donor with alopecia areata. The sequencing sample was made of NKG2D-low CD8+ T cells sorted from blood. The chain recombines TRBV6-5 with TRBJ2-7; maybe TRBD2 (6 bases). The CDR3 sequence: CASSANWGDEQYF. CDR3 nucleotides: TGTGCCAGCAGTGCTAACTGGGGGGACGAGCAGTACTTC.